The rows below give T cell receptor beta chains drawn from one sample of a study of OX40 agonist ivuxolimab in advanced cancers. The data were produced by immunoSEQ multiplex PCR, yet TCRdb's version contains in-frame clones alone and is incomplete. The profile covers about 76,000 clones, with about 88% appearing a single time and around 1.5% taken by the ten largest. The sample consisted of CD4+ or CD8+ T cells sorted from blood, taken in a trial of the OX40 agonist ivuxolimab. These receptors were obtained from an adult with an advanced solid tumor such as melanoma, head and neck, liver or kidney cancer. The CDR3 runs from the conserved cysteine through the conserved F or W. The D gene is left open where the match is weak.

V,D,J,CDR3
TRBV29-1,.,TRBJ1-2,CSVRTTTGNYGYTF
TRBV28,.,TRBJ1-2,CASSQGHLPYGYTF
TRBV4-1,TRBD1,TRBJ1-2,CASSQAPPGQGGSGYTF
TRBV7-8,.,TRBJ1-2,CASSLGGAPTYGYTF
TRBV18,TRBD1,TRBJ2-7,CASSPGTGLGEQYF
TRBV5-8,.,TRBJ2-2,CASSLEGRSWGELFF
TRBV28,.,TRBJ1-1,CASSAIPPRNTEAFF
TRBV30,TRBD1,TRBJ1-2,CAWSSGTATYGYTF
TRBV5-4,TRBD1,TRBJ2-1,CASGWPPTTGQGFNEQFF
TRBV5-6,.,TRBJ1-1,CASSLFSGRITEAFF
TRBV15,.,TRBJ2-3,CATSRGRGQGTDTQYF
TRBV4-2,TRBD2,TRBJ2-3,CASSPLAGGPSDTQYF
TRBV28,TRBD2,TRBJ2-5,CASSFSGKGEETQYF
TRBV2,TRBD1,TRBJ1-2,CASSLGQGAVYGYTF
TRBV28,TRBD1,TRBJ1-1,CASSEPGQTNTEAFF
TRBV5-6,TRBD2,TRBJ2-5,CASSSTSGETQYF
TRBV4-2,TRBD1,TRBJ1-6,CASSPLGGGSPLHF
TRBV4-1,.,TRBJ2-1,CASSQPRGPEQFF
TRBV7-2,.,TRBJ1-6,CASSLEVSYNSPLHF
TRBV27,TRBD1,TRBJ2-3,CASSRSGTGGSWDTQYF
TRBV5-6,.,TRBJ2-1,CASSLTSLGVQGEQFF
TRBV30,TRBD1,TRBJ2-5,CAWSRGQGAGETQYF
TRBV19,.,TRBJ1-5,CASRLGGQSQPQHF
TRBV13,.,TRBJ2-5,CASSPSSVETQYF
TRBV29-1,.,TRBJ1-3,CSFEAGANSGNTIYF
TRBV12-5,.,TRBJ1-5,CASGLVPGVGSNQPQHF
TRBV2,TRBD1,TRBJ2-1,CASRRTGASSQRYNEQFF
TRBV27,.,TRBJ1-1,CASSQSEWTEAFF
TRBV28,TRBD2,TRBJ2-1,CASSLRGGLLLYNEQFF
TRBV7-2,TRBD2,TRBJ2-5,CASSPPGLAGGETQYF
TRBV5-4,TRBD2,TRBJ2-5,CASSLYRTGGKETQYF
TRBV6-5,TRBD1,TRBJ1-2,CASFPSGGREGYTF
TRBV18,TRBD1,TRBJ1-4,CASSPLGTGGEKLFF
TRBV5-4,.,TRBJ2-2,CASSFGGNTGELFF
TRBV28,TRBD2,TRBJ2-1,CASSLYRWGGYNEQFF
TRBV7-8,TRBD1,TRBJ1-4,CASSPHLRTGVREKLFF
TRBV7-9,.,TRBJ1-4,CASRQDSATNEKLFF
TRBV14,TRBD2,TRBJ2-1,CASSQVGGGGNEQFF
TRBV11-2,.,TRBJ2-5,CATLAGGETQYF
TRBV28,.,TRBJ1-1,CASLAWNTEAFF
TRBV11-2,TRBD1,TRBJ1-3,CASSLGYRGSFTSGNTIYF
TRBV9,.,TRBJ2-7,CASSPRRGLWEQYF
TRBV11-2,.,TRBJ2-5,CASSFGVQETQYF
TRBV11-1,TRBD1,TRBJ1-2,CASSNSRDRGYTF
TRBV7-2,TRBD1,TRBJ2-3,CASRDRGPDTQYF
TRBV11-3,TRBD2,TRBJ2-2,CASSPSGGAGTGELFF
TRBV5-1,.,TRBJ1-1,CASSFEGRGNTEAFF
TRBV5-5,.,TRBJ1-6,CASSSVPGGSPLHF
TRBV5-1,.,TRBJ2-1,CASSKDSSYNEQFF
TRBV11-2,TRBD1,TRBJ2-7,CASSFDREGEQYF
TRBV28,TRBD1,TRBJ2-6,CASSTDRGAFGANVLTF
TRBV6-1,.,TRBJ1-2,CASSGYGYTF
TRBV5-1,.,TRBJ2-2,CASSPGQSAATGELFF
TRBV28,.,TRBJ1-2,CASSFERLTAAPNYGYTF